This note documents a single T cell receptor (beta chain) sequence. The source of the sample is a study of blood T cell repertoires in COVID-19. Study details: COVID-19 samples from acute and convalescent phases originated in the United States, Italy and Spain. In each case, the material was cDNA or gDNA derived from T cells, B-cell-depleted T cells, or PBMCs.

The CDR3 contains 16 residues. Germline CDR1 ENHRY, CDR2 SYGVKD. The J segment lost 3 bases and the V segment lost 6 bases, leaving 6 bases of the junction unmatched. The authors' processing: From reference gene primer amplification, estimates of nucleated cell counts were derived. Clones were sequenced by immunoSEQ multiplex PCR, and TCRdb holds only the in-frame ones, with some missing. V, J and clone size derive from that table, while D and trimming were established from the DNA sequence. This table holds some 130,000 clones, about 70% found once. The clonotype originates from a woman between 65 and 79 years old with acute or convalescent COVID-19. Specimen: peripheral blood. V gene TRBV10-3 combines with J gene TRBJ2-7; TRBD2 matches at 15 bases. CDR3 loop: CAISNSGLAGGYEQYF. DNA of the CDR3: TGTGCCATCAGCAACTCGGGACTAGCGGGGGGCTACGAGCAGTACTTC.